This T cell receptor beta chain was captured in a study of T cell responses to AZD1222 COVID-19 vaccine. V shed 4 bases and J shed 4 bases, with 19 bases lying between them. Germline V gene sequence: CDR1 GTSNPN, CDR2 SVGIG (reference sequence). This CDR3 is 15 amino acids long. Profiled with immunoSEQ multiplex PCR; TCRdb holds only in-frame clones, not every one. This sample has 150,000 to 200,000 clones, with around 88% found just once. General observations from the study: Spike regions recognized by vaccine-associated CD4 TCRs spanned the protein, led by 160-218 and 743-854. Increases in Spike-specific TCR breadth and depth were seen after two AZD1222 doses. Samples come after the peak T cell response, not at day 14.

Second doses that came at about 4 or about 12 weeks were put together. About this clone: No antigen is known for it.

This sequence joins TRBV30 and TRBJ1-1; a possible D gene is TRBD1 (6 bases). This TCR came from an adult who received the AZD1222 COVID-19 vaccine. This specimen consisted of peripheral blood, obtained 28 days after the second AZD1222 dose. The CDR3 protein is CAWIDRNRAGTEAFF. The CDR3 coding sequence is TGTGCCTGGATCGACCGGAACAGGGCGGGCACTGAAGCTTTCTTT. Based on the CDR3 plus reference TRBV30 and TRBJ1-1, the full variable domain is SQTIHQWPATLVQPVGSPLSLECTVEGTSNPNLYWYRQAAGRGLQLLFYSVGIGQISSEVPQNLSASRPQDRQFILSSKKLLLSDSGFYLCAWIDRNRAGTEAFFGQGTRLTVV.